These T cell receptor beta chains were read from a single sample in a study of shared clonotypes between healthy human individuals. The assay was immunoSEQ multiplex PCR, and TCRdb's table has in-frame clones only and misses some. The table includes approximately 2.3 million clones, 85% to 95% detected once. Sample: naive CD4+ T cells from PBMCs. The receptor set was obtained from a man between 18 and 29 years old in good health. Some clones in this sample may be carry-over from other donors' samples. Both conserved end residues are part of each CDR3. A D gene is named only where the DNA matches it firmly. Size is omitted from some rows. Given values are once, few, many or a class for expanded clones.

D: TRBD1; size: NA; V: TRBV27; J: TRBJ1-5; CDR3: CASSSAPPGQPTYSNQPQHF; DNA: TGTGCCAGCAGTTCCGCGCCGCCGGGACAGCCGACCTATAGCAATCAGCCCCAGCATTTT
D: NA; size: once; V: TRBV21-1; J: TRBJ2-5; CDR3: CASSKGGVAGGMQETQYF; DNA: TGTGCCAGCAGCAAAGGAGGGGTAGCGGGAGGGATGCAAGAGACCCAGTACTTC
D: NA; size: NA; V: TRBV7-2; J: TRBJ1-1; CDR3: CATSDSLNTEAFF; DNA: TGTGCCACCTCAGATTCTCTGAACACTGAAGCTTTCTTT
D: TRBD1; size: NA; V: TRBV6-5; J: TRBJ2-1; CDR3: CASSSSGGRAYNEQFF; DNA: TGTGCCAGCAGTTCCTCAGGGGGCCGTGCGTACAATGAGCAGTTCTTC
D: NA; size: NA; V: TRBV28; J: TRBJ1-1; CDR3: CASSLFELQGNTEAFF; DNA: TGTGCCAGCAGTTTATTTGAGCTGCAGGGTAACACTGAAGCTTTCTTT
D: NA; size: NA; V: TRBV7-2; J: TRBJ1-1; CDR3: CASKRGGNTEAFF; DNA: TGTGCCAGCAAAAGAGGCGGGAACACTGAAGCTTTCTTT
D: NA; size: NA; V: TRBV11-2; J: TRBJ2-2; CDR3: CASSALGVLAGELFF; DNA: TGTGCCAGCAGCGCCCTCGGGGTGTTGGCCGGGGAGCTGTTTTTT
D: NA; size: NA; V: TRBV11-2; J: TRBJ2-5; CDR3: CASRRQETQYF; DNA: TGTGCCAGCAGACGACAAGAGACCCAGTACTTC
D: TRBD1; size: NA; V: TRBV7-8; J: TRBJ1-5; CDR3: CASSRQGWPSGQPQHF; DNA: TGTGCCAGCAGCCGACAGGGTTGGCCCTCTGGGCAGCCCCAGCATTTT
D: TRBD1; size: NA; V: TRBV5-4; J: TRBJ1-3; CDR3: CASSFGTGISTGNTIYF; DNA: TGTGCCAGCAGCTTCGGGACAGGGATCTCCACTGGAAACACCATATATTTT
D: NA; size: NA; V: TRBV2; J: TRBJ2-2; CDR3: CASSEAFISGELFF; DNA: TGTGCCAGCAGTGAAGCTTTTATCTCCGGGGAGCTGTTTTTT
D: NA; size: NA; V: TRBV28; J: TRBJ1-1; CDR3: CASSLRTALRGAFF; DNA: TGTGCCAGCAGTTTAAGGACCGCTCTGAGGGGGGCTTTCTTT
D: NA; size: NA; V: TRBV7-9; J: TRBJ1-3; CDR3: CASSLDTGRSGNTIYF; DNA: TGTGCCAGCAGCTTAGACACAGGGAGGTCTGGAAACACCATATATTTT
D: NA; size: NA; V: TRBV11-3; J: TRBJ1-1; CDR3: CASSQSQQGNTEAFF; DNA: TGTGCCAGCAGCCAAAGCCAACAGGGCAACACTGAAGCTTTCTTT
D: TRBD2; size: NA; V: TRBV4-3; J: TRBJ2-1; CDR3: CASSLEASGNNEQFF; DNA: TGCGCCAGCAGCCTAGAGGCTAGCGGGAACAATGAGCAGTTCTTC
D: TRBD2; size: NA; V: TRBV4-1; J: TRBJ2-2; CDR3: CASSLGLAGATGELFF; DNA: TGCGCCAGCAGCCTAGGACTAGCGGGAGCCACCGGGGAGCTGTTTTTT
D: NA; size: NA; V: TRBV18; J: TRBJ2-7; CDR3: CASSPGLSTVREQYF; DNA: TGTGCCAGCTCACCGGGTCTCTCTACCGTGAGGGAGCAGTACTTC
D: NA; size: NA; V: TRBV2; J: TRBJ1-1; CDR3: CASSDSGGGTEAFF; DNA: TGTGCCAGCAGTGATTCGGGGGGCGGCACTGAAGCTTTCTTT
D: NA; size: NA; V: TRBV4-2; J: TRBJ2-1; CDR3: CASSQVVGSGVYNEQFF; DNA: TGTGCCAGCAGCCAAGTAGTTGGTAGCGGAGTGTACAATGAGCAGTTCTTC
D: NA; size: NA; V: TRBV5-1; J: TRBJ1-2; CDR3: CASSLGRTDNYGYTF; DNA: TGCGCCAGCAGCTTGGGTCGGACGGATAACTATGGCTACACCTTC
D: TRBD1; size: NA; V: TRBV29-1; J: TRBJ2-7; CDR3: CSVASDRGISYEQYF; DNA: TGCAGCGTCGCTTCGGACAGGGGAATCTCCTACGAGCAGTACTTC
D: TRBD1; size: NA; V: TRBV28; J: TRBJ2-5; CDR3: CASSARGRSKETQYF; DNA: TGTGCCAGCAGTGCAAGGGGGCGGTCTAAAGAGACCCAGTACTTC
D: NA; size: NA; V: TRBV2; J: TRBJ1-2; CDR3: CASSLTPNYGYTF; DNA: TGTGCCAGCAGTTTGACACCGAACTATGGCTACACCTTC
D: NA; size: NA; V: TRBV7-9; J: TRBJ2-7; CDR3: CASSFVHREYEQYF; DNA: TGTGCCAGCAGCTTTGTGCACAGGGAATACGAGCAGTACTTC